The 28 T cell receptor beta chains listed next were all sequenced from one sample in a study of CD8 T cells in ankylosing spondylitis. TCRdb re-derived calls from the 5' RACE reads in MiXCR, one entry per CDR3 protein. The sample lists about 160,000 distinct CDR3 sequences, around 17% seen once, with under 9% in the top ten. Input material: blood, either unsorted or a sorted T cell fraction (not recorded which). These receptors came from a male donor with ankylosing spondylitis or in good health (not recorded which).

In this sample, this clonotype turned up many times. The chain has TRBV7-2 and TRBJ2-7, with D possibly TRBD1 on 6 matching bases. Germline assignment: CDR1 SGHTA and CDR2 FQGNSA. Trimming shortened V by 2 bases and J by 2 bases, and 13 bases separated the two germline ends. CDR3 length: 15 residues. CDR3 region: CASSLLSQGTYEQYF. CDR3 nucleotides: TGTGCCAGCAGCTTACTTTCTCAGGGGACCTACGAGCAGTACTTC.

Worth noting for this clonotype: A much larger clone is a single base away; this may be a read error. The limits of the CDR3 on the DNA are not certain, so only TCRdb's listed CDR3 is given. V and J are TRBV28 and TRBJ2-5; TRBD1, the table's D call, was not compared with the DNA. Per germline, CDR1 MDHEN and CDR2 SYDVKM. Including both end residues, the CDR3 is 15 amino acids long. Here the CDR3 reads CASSSSTAQEEIQYF.

Many counts were recorded for this clonotype. This chain connects TRBV20-1 to TRBJ2-7; maybe TRBD2 (6 bases). This CDR3 has 12 residues. Germline V gives CDR1 DFQATT, CDR2 SNEGSKA (reference sequence). Trimming pared 2 bases from V and 4 bases from J, leaving 9 bases between. CDR3 bases: TGCAGTGCTAGAACAGGAGGGTACGAGCAGTACTTC. Its protein is CSARTGGYEQYF.

In this sample, this clonotype turned up many times. The gene calls are TRBV10-3 and TRBJ2-1, with 10 bases that match TRBD2. Germline-derived CDR1 and CDR2 are ENHRY and SYGVKD. The CDR3 consists of 17 residues. V dropped 4 bases and J dropped 5; count of bases not matched to a gene: 11. CDR3 in amino acids: CAISAPGRTSGDNEQFF. The CDR3 region has the DNA TGTGCCATCAGTGCCCCGGGTCGGACTAGCGGAGACAATGAGCAGTTCTTC.

This clonotype was observed at least ten times. The chain joins TRBV29-1 to TRBJ2-3; D perhaps matches TRBD2 (6 bases). The V end was cut by 4 bases, the J end by 2 bases, with 19 bases between. Germline V lookup: CDR1 SQVTM, CDR2 ANQGSEA. The CDR3 runs to 16 residues. The CDR3 DNA follows: TGCAGCGTTGTTGGCGAACTAGCAGAATTCACAGATACGCAGTATTTT. Translation: CSVVGELAEFTDTQYF.

The chain couples TRBV6-5 to TRBJ2-1, with TRBD1 identical over 10 bases. Germline lookup yields CDR1 MNHEY and CDR2 SVGAGI. This CDR3 has 15 residues. The trim removed 2 bases at V and 7 bases at J, leaving 5 bases unmatched. The CDR3 region is CASSYLDRGSNEQFF. In DNA, the CDR3 is TGTGCCAGCAGTTACCTGGACAGGGGGTCGAATGAGCAGTTCTTC.

This clonotype was counted a few times. V and J are TRBV20-1 and TRBJ2-2; the match to TRBD2 covers 14 bases. Germline lookup yields CDR1 DFQATT and CDR2 SNEGSKA (reference sequence). The CDR3 has 16 amino acids. Unmatched junction bases numbered 4, after V lost 1 base and J lost 6 bases. In nucleotides, the CDR3 is TGCAGTGCTAGAGCCACGGGACTAGCGGGAGCCGGGGAGCTGTTTTTT. Translation: CSARATGLAGAGELFF.

This clonotype was counted ten times or more. This sequence joins TRBV20-1 and TRBJ2-2; D gene uncertain. This CDR3 spans 13 amino acids. V lost 6 bases, J lost 3 bases, and 11 bases lay in between. CDR1 is DFQATT and CDR2 is SNEGSKA in the germline V gene (reference sequence). This CDR3 reads CSAGIGYTGELFF. CDR3 DNA sequence: TGCAGTGCCGGAATCGGATACACCGGGGAGCTGTTTTTT.

This clonotype was counted many times. The genes are TRBV12-3 or TRBV12-4 and TRBJ1-3; D remains ambiguous. The CDR3 has 14 amino acids. Trimming took 5 bases from V and 0 from J, leaving 8 bases between them. CDR3 amino acids: CASSRTSSGNTIYF. DNA for the CDR3: TGTGCCAGCAGTCGGACGTCCTCTGGAAACACCATATATTTT.

This clonotype showed up just a few times. This chain uses TRBV19 with TRBJ2-7, with a weak D call TRBD2 (5 bases). The CDR3 sequence is 13 residues long. V lost 5 bases and J 3 bases, leaving 11 bases between the germline ends. Germline V gene sequence: CDR1 LNHDA, CDR2 SQIVND (reference sequence). The CDR3 nucleotides read TGTGCCAGTAGTCCTCAGGCGGGCTACGAGCAGTACTTC. This translates into CASSPQAGYEQYF. Variable domain in full (rest from reference TRBV19 and TRBJ2-7): DGGITQSPKYLFRKEGQNVTLSCEQNLNHDAMYWYRQDPGQGLRLIYYSQIVNDFQKGDIAEGYSVSREKKESFPLTVTSAQKNPTAFYLCASSPQAGYEQYFGPGTRLTVT.

The V call is TRBV9, the J call TRBJ1-2, with D perhaps matching TRBD1 (5 bases). The germline gives CDR1 SGDLS, CDR2 YYNGEE. This CDR3 is 14 amino acids long. The ends were cut back, 3 bases at V and 1 base at J, with 10 bases in the middle. CDR3 amino acids: CASSGGDRNYGYTF. For the CDR3, the DNA is TGTGCCAGCAGCGGAGGGGACCGTAACTATGGCTACACCTTC.

This clonotype was observed at least ten times. This chain joins TRBV6-2 or TRBV6-3 and TRBJ2-1, with 13 bases identical to TRBD2. Trimming cost V 7 bases and J 9 bases; bases outside gene matches: 12. CDR1 is MNHEY and CDR2 is SVGEGT in the germline V gene. This CDR3 is built from 16 residues. The DNA for the CDR3 is TGTGCCAGCACCGACGGGACTAGCGGGACAGGGAGTGAGCAGTTCTTC. It translates to CASTDGTSGTGSEQFF.

Many counts were recorded for this clonotype. The chain uses TRBV5-1 and TRBJ2-3; D may be TRBD2 (6 bases). V lost 4 bases to trimming and J lost 0 bases, with 15 bases between them. The CDR3 extends over 16 amino acids. CDR1 and CDR2 from the germline V gene are SGHRS and YFSETQ. CDR3 nucleotides: TGCGCCAGCAGCCCGAGCTTCCGGGAGAGCACAGATACGCAGTATTTT. The encoded protein is CASSPSFRESTDTQYF.

This chain connects TRBV20-1 to TRBJ2-1; 10 positions match TRBD2. The CDR3 loop spans 18 amino acids. Looked up from germline, CDR1 is DFQATT and CDR2 is SNEGSKA (reference sequence). After removal of 5 bases from V and 7 bases from J, the junction contained 20 bases not matched to a gene. The CDR3 loop is CSAPGASGGGRRLNEQFF. The DNA for the CDR3 is TGCAGTGCTCCGGGGGCTAGCGGGGGAGGGAGGAGGCTTAATGAGCAGTTCTTC.

There are many counts of this clonotype. The chain recombines TRBV5-1 with TRBJ2-7; D is perhaps TRBD2 (5 bases). The CDR3 is 14 residues long. The V end lost 1 base, the J end lost 6 bases, and 14 bases lay between the germline ends. The germline V gene has CDR1 SGHRS and CDR2 YFSETQ. The CDR3 loop is CASSLRSSRGEQYF. CDR3 nucleotide sequence: TGCGCCAGCAGCTTGAGGTCTAGTCGGGGCGAGCAGTACTTC.

The sample holds many counts of this clonotype. This chain connects TRBV3-1 to TRBJ1-1; D is ambiguous. The CDR3 has 11 amino acids. V shed 4 bases and J shed 8 bases, with 8 bases lying between them. Germline loops: CDR1 LGHDT, CDR2 YNNKEL (reference sequence). CDR3: CASSRTNEAFF. CDR3 bases: TGTGCCAGCAGCCGGACTAACGAAGCTTTCTTT.

This clonotype was observed many times. V is TRBV20-1 and J is TRBJ1-6; possibly TRBD1 for D (6 bases). CDR1 and CDR2 from the germline V gene are DFQATT and SNEGSKA (reference sequence). Trimming removed 0 bases at V and 8 bases at J, with 17 bases between. The CDR3 covers 16 residues. The CDR3: CSARDPTGRSDSPLHF. The CDR3 DNA is TGCAGTGCTAGAGATCCCACAGGGAGGAGTGATTCACCCCTCCACTTT.

The chain combines TRBV28 with TRBJ2-2; TRBD1 agrees at 8 bases. With 5 bases clipped from V and 7 bases from J, the junction kept 12 bases outside the gene matches. This CDR3 region has 16 residues. Germline-derived CDR1 and CDR2 are MDHEN and SYDVKM. The DNA of the CDR3 is TGTGCCAGCAGTACGACAGGGGAGAGGGTGGACGGGGAGCTGTTTTTT. Translated: CASSTTGERVDGELFF.

This clonotype has a handful of counts. The chain couples TRBV11-2 to TRBJ1-1, with D perhaps TRBD1 (5 bases). Trimming shortened V by 0 bases and J by 4 bases, and 9 bases separated the two germline ends. Looked up from germline, CDR1 is SGHAT and CDR2 is FQNNGV. This CDR3 spans 14 amino acids. Here the CDR3 DNA reads TGTGCCAGCAGCTTAGACATGGGGCTCACTGAAGCTTTCTTT. It yields the protein CASSLDMGLTEAFF.

This clonotype was seen only a few times. V and J are TRBV30 and TRBJ2-1; 7 positions match TRBD2. V shed 2 bases and J 7 bases; nucleotides not matched to a gene: 11. Germline V lookup: CDR1 GTSNPN, CDR2 SVGIG (reference sequence). This CDR3 is built from 15 residues. The CDR3 coding sequence is TGTGCCTGGAGTCAAGCCGCGGGAGTTAGAAATGAGCAGTTCTTC. It specifies CAWSQAAGVRNEQFF.

This clonotype appeared many times. The genes are TRBV28 and TRBJ1-2, with a weak D call TRBD1 (6 bases). CDR3 length: 14 residues. V lost 6 bases to trimming and J lost 3 bases, with 14 bases between them. Germline V CDR1 and CDR2: MDHEN, SYDVKM. The CDR3 DNA reads TGTGCCAGCAGCCTGATGACAGGTGACTATGGCTACACCTTC. Its translation is CASSLMTGDYGYTF.

This chain uses TRBV10-1 with TRBJ1-6; maybe TRBD1 (6 bases). The ends were cut back, 3 bases at V and 12 bases at J, with 12 bases in the middle. CDR3 length: 13 residues. Germline values: CDR1 WNHNN, CDR2 SYGVQD (reference sequence). The CDR3 region has the DNA TGCGCCAGCAGTGACAGGGGCGGTGAACCCCTCCACTTT. It yields the protein CASSDRGGEPLHF.

The genes are TRBV24-1 and TRBJ2-1, with 9 bases lining up with TRBD2. Germline lookup yields CDR1 KGHDR and CDR2 SFDVKD. The CDR3 is 16 amino acids. With 8 bases clipped from V and 4 bases from J, the junction kept 11 bases outside the gene matches. In DNA, the CDR3 is TGTGCCACCACCTCGGGGGTCGCGGGAGGGTACAATGAGCAGTTCTTC. This encodes CATTSGVAGGYNEQFF.

CDR3 amino acids: CASSEGDSSYEQYF. As DNA, the CDR3 is TGTGCCAGCAGCGAGGGGGACAGCTCCTACGAGCAGTACTTC. The rearrangement links TRBV9 to TRBJ2-7, with 7 bases identical to TRBD1. CDR1 and CDR2 (germline): SGDLS, YYNGEE. This CDR3 region has 14 residues. J gave up 0 bases and V 3 bases, and 3 bases lay outside the gene matches.

The chain uses TRBV6-5 and TRBJ2-7, with 7 positions matching TRBD1. The CDR3 spans 13 residues. Germline trimming cut 7 bases from V and 0 bases from J; bases unmatched to any gene: 3. Germline CDR1 and CDR2: MNHEY and SVGAGI. The CDR3 DNA follows: TGTGCCAGCACCCGGGACAGCTCCTACGAGCAGTACTTC. Encoded protein: CASTRDSSYEQYF.

This clonotype was detected only a few times. The chain links TRBV10-3 to TRBJ2-7; TRBD2 aligns across 10 bases. Losses at the gene ends were 2 bases for V and 7 bases for J; bases not matched to a gene: 8. CDR1 ENHRY and CDR2 SYGVKD come from the germline V gene. CDR3 length: 15 residues. This chain's CDR3 is CAISEATSGTREQYF. Written as DNA, the CDR3 is TGTGCCATCAGTGAGGCTACTAGCGGGACGAGGGAGCAGTACTTC.

This clonotype has at least ten counts. The V and J genes are TRBV20-1 and TRBJ2-1; 10 bases agree with TRBD2. V was pared by 3 bases and J by 2 bases, with 7 bases of the junction left unmatched. Germline assignment: CDR1 DFQATT and CDR2 SNEGSKA (reference sequence). This CDR3 comprises 16 residues. The CDR3 region has the DNA TGCAGTGCTAGTAAGTCCCTAGCGGGAGCCTACAATGAGCAGTTCTTC. Its protein is CSASKSLAGAYNEQFF.

This clonotype was counted a few times. The chain joins TRBV23-1 to TRBJ2-2; 15 bases are shared with TRBD2. TRBV23-1 is an open reading frame whose function is uncertain. J gave up 0 bases and V 1 base, and 3 bases lay outside the gene matches. There are 19 residues in the CDR3. The CDR3 loop reads CASSQYGTSGRTNTGELFF. The CDR3 nucleotides read TGCGCCAGCAGTCAATATGGGACTAGCGGGAGGACGAACACCGGGGAGCTGTTTTTT.